This T cell receptor (beta chain) was found in a study of blood T cell repertoires in COVID-19. Measured with immunoSEQ multiplex PCR; TCRdb has only the in-frame clones, and not every one. Found here are 200,000 to 300,000 clones, roughly 88% of them singletons; the top ten hold 1.2%. The participants were between about 18 and 95 years old and came from 20 to 30 US areas. Sequencing was performed on PBMCs or T cells enriched from blood (not recorded which). The receptor was isolated from a woman in her forties with acute COVID-19.

The CDR3 bases are TGCAGTGCTAGTCCCAGAGGCGGCAGGACTTACAATGAGCAGTTCTTC. It translates to CSASPRGGRTYNEQFF. The rearrangement uses TRBV20-1 and TRBJ2-1; tentative D call: TRBD2 (5 bases). Germline V CDR1 and CDR2: DFQATT, SNEGSKA (reference sequence). This CDR3 spans 16 amino acids. V was trimmed by 3 bases and J by 4 bases, leaving 19 bases between them.